These 20 T cell receptor beta chains originate from one sample sequenced in a study of STAT3 mutations in large granular lymphocyte leukemia. Which antigens these TCRs recognize remains unknown. Study-wide findings and caveats: At least one immunodominant TCR beta clonotype appeared in every T-cell large granular lymphocyte leukemia patient.

Using immunoSEQ multiplex PCR, the repertoire was profiled, and TCRdb retains in-frame clones only, with some absent. The sample has approximately 10,000 clones, 88% seen once. The specimen was peripheral blood mononuclear cells. These receptors came from a man in his sixties with T-cell large granular lymphocyte leukemia. Some clones in this sample may be carry-over from other donors' samples.

This chain links TRBV27 with TRBJ2-1; D not resolved. The CDR3 loop spans 14 amino acids. The germline gives CDR1 MNHEY, CDR2 SMNVEV (reference sequence). V gave up 5 bases and J gave up 0 bases, with 8 bases separating them. CDR3 nucleotide sequence: TGTGCCAGCAGTCTCCTGAGCTCCTACAATGAGCAGTTCTTC. This gives the protein CASSLLSSYNEQFF.

V and J are TRBV5-4 and TRBJ2-5; D remains unclear. This CDR3 region has 11 residues. The germline CDR1 and CDR2 sequences are SGHNT and YYREEE (reference sequence). V shed 2 bases and J shed 4 bases, with 3 bases lying between them. In nucleotides, the CDR3 is TGTGCCAGCAGCTTTTCAGAGACCCAGTACTTC. This encodes CASSFSETQYF.

CDR3 bases: TGCGCCAGCAGCCAAGAAATTCCGGGACAGGTGAACACTGAAGCTTTCTTT. Amino acids: CASSQEIPGQVNTEAFF. The rearrangement uses TRBV4-3 and TRBJ1-1; 8 nucleotides match TRBD1. In germline, CDR1 is LGHNA, CDR2 YSLEER. The V gene end was trimmed by 0 bases and the J gene end by 0 bases; junction bases not matched to a gene: 6. The CDR3 is made up of 17 amino acids.

The DNA of the CDR3 is TGTGCCAGCAGCTTAGCAATGGGGACAGGGGTAGGCTACACCTTC. This gives the protein CASSLAMGTGVGYTF. The chain is built from TRBV7-9 and TRBJ1-2; 10 nucleotides align to TRBD1. This CDR3 is built from 15 residues. V lost 0 bases, J lost 8 bases, and 6 bases stayed unmatched. Germline CDR1 reads SEHNR; CDR2 reads FQNEAQ (reference sequence).

This chain connects TRBV5-4 to TRBJ1-2; 9 nucleotides match TRBD1. The CDR3 has 15 amino acids. Germline V CDR1 and CDR2: SGHNT, YYREEE (reference sequence). V lost 4 bases and J lost 8; bases outside the gene matches: 12. In DNA, the CDR3 is TGTGCCAGCAGCCGAGAAGGACAGGGGTTAATAGGCTACACCTTC. It encodes CASSREGQGLIGYTF.

The V gene is TRBV9, the J gene TRBJ2-3; no clear D. The CDR3 spans 15 residues. V was pared by 2 bases and J by 3 bases, with 13 bases between. The germline gives CDR1 SGDLS, CDR2 YYNGEE. CDR3 in DNA: TGTGCCAGCAGCGTTGGTCTAGAGCTAACAGATACGCAGTATTTT. It is translated as CASSVGLELTDTQYF.

The rearrangement uses TRBV9 and TRBJ1-2, with D possibly TRBD1 on 5 matching bases. The CDR3 sequence is 14 residues long. V dropped 0 bases and J dropped 1 base, with 7 bases sitting between them. Looked up from germline, CDR1 is SGDLS and CDR2 is YYNGEE. This CDR3 reads CASSVDRSNYGYTF. CDR3 DNA sequence: TGTGCCAGCAGCGTAGACAGGAGTAACTATGGCTACACCTTC.

Only one count was recorded for this clone. The V call is TRBV18, the J call TRBJ2-5; 8 positions match TRBD1. Germline V gene sequence: CDR1 KGHSH, CDR2 LQKENI. The CDR3 runs to 15 residues. Unmatched junction bases numbered 4, after V lost 0 bases and J lost 4 bases. The CDR3 nucleotides read TGTGCCAGCTCACCACCGGCCCAGGGGGCAGAGACCCAGTACTTC. This codes for CASSPPAQGAETQYF. The variable domain in full, with the rest retrieved from reference TRBV18 and TRBJ2-5, is NAGVMQNPRHLVRRRGQEARLRCSPMKGHSHVYWYRQLPEEGLKFMVYLQKENIIDESGMPKERFSAEFPKEGPSILRIQQVVRGDSAAYFCASSPPAQGAETQYFGPGTRLLVL.

The chain combines TRBV5-6 with TRBJ1-6, with D possibly TRBD1 on 6 matching bases. The germline V gene encodes CDR1 SGHDT and CDR2 YYEEEE. Deletions cut 0 bases from V and 0 bases from J, with 13 bases between. This CDR3 region has 18 residues. The CDR3 loop is CASSLATGLSSYNSPLHF. The CDR3 region has the DNA TGTGCCAGCAGCTTGGCAACAGGGTTGAGCTCCTATAATTCACCCCTCCACTTT.

V usage is TRBV30 and J usage is TRBJ1-3; D remains ambiguous. The CDR3 has 15 residues. Trimming removed 5 bases at V and 1 base at J, with 15 bases between. In germline, CDR1 is GTSNPN, CDR2 SVGIG (reference sequence). CDR3 region: CAWDGVSDSGNTIYF. For the CDR3, the DNA is TGTGCCTGGGACGGGGTCAGTGATTCTGGAAACACCATATATTTT.

The chain employs TRBV2 and TRBJ2-3; D is perhaps TRBD1 (6 bases). The CDR3 has 13 residues. The germline V gene encodes CDR1 SNHLY and CDR2 FYNNEI. V dropped 7 bases and J dropped 4 bases, with 12 bases sitting between them. The CDR3: CASTLTGPDTQYF. CDR3 in DNA: TGTGCCAGCACCCTGACAGGCCCAGATACGCAGTATTTT.

The genes are TRBV10-3 and TRBJ2-7, with 7 nucleotides matching TRBD2. V lost 5 bases and J lost 6; bases outside the gene matches: 4. Germline CDR1 ENHRY, CDR2 SYGVKD. This CDR3 contains 12 residues. The CDR3 reads CAISRGEVEQYF. CDR3 nucleotides: TGTGCCATCAGTCGGGGGGAGGTCGAGCAGTACTTC.

The V call is TRBV5-1, the J call TRBJ2-1; D remains unclear. CDR3 length: 14 residues. Germline loops: CDR1 SGHRS, CDR2 YFSETQ. Trimming left V 0 bases short and J 8 bases short, with 12 bases between. Written as DNA, the CDR3 is TGCGCCAGCAGCTTGGCGCAGGTTGGCGATGAGCAGTTCTTC. It encodes CASSLAQVGDEQFF.

This chain links TRBV14 with TRBJ2-7, with 8 nucleotides matching TRBD1. From germline, CDR1 is SGHDN and CDR2 FVKESK. V was clipped by 4 bases and J by 2 bases; unmatched bases: 7. The CDR3 length is 15 residues. The CDR3 nucleotides are TGTGCCAGCAGCCGGACAGGGATATCCCCCTACGAGCAGTACTTC. Translated, it gives CASSRTGISPYEQYF.

This sequence joins TRBV27 and TRBJ2-7; D gene uncertain. V lost 2 bases and J 2 bases, leaving 13 bases between the germline ends. This CDR3 comprises 15 residues. Germline lookup yields CDR1 MNHEY and CDR2 SMNVEV (reference sequence). CDR3 residues: CASSLKGLGTYEQYF. The CDR3 nucleotides are TGTGCCAGCAGTTTAAAGGGCTTAGGCACCTACGAGCAGTACTTC.

In DNA, the CDR3 is TGTGCCAGCAGTTACGCCCAAAAGAACACTGAAGCTTTCTTT. Protein: CASSYAQKNTEAFF. V gene TRBV6-5 combines with J gene TRBJ1-1, with unresolved D. The CDR3 is made up of 14 amino acids. The ends were cut back, 2 bases at V and 1 base at J, with 8 bases in the middle. CDR1 is MNHEY and CDR2 is SVGAGI in the germline V gene.

CDR3 in DNA: TGCAGCGTCGCTTCCCCGGGACAGGCCTTAGATACGCAGTATTTT. Its translation is CSVASPGQALDTQYF. The chain carries TRBV29-1 and TRBJ2-3; TRBD1 aligns across 8 bases. The CDR3 totals 15 residues. Trimming cost V 6 bases and J 5 bases; bases outside gene matches: 13. Germline V CDR1 and CDR2: SQVTM, ANQGSEA.

The chain uses TRBV6-5 and TRBJ2-5; 7 bases agree with TRBD2. The CDR3 is 15 residues long. Germline CDR1 MNHEY, CDR2 SVGAGI. V gave up 2 bases and J gave up 2 bases; unmatched junction bases: 5. The CDR3: CASSYTSVPQETQYF. For the CDR3, the DNA is TGTGCCAGCAGTTACACTAGCGTACCTCAAGAGACCCAGTACTTC.

This clone has a single count. This sequence joins TRBV11-2 and TRBJ2-3; 12 bases match TRBD2. Germline CDR1 is SGHAT and CDR2 is FQNNGV. The CDR3 has 16 residues. V shed 4 bases, J shed 4 bases, and the junction held 6 bases outside the gene matches. CDR3 residues: CASSSPTSGRPDTQYF. The CDR3, as DNA: TGTGCCAGCAGCTCTCCGACTAGCGGGAGACCAGATACGCAGTATTTT.

The chain employs TRBV5-4 and TRBJ1-1; TRBD1 agrees at 7 bases. The ends lost 0 bases at V and 2 bases at J; junction bases unmatched: 1. CDR3 length: 14 residues. Looked up from germline, CDR1 is SGHNT and CDR2 is YYREEE (reference sequence). CDR3 loop: CASSLDRGNTEAFF. The CDR3 DNA sequence: TGTGCCAGCAGCTTGGACAGGGGCAACACTGAAGCTTTCTTT.